The clone carrying this T cell receptor beta chain has a count of ten or more. Its antigen remains unknown. The data originate from a study of cytomegalovirus exposure and HLA in healthy donors. Trimming left V 0 bases short and J 1 base short, with 10 bases between. The CDR3 is 15 residues long. CDR1 is MNHEY, CDR2 SVGAGI, per germline. Study conclusions and caveats: Overall, 164 TCR beta chains were annotated as cytomegalovirus-associated. Later on, an analysis found that several of the most significant clusters appeared to be linked to common viral pathogens, which included parvovirus B19.

Researchers ran the PCR with 60 Vbeta and 13 Jbeta primers. Only in-frame clones appear in the TCRdb table, and some are missing; sequencing was by immunoSEQ multiplex PCR. The table includes around 160,000 clones, over 60% detected once. The sequenced sample consisted of PBMCs. The V call is TRBV6-5, the J call TRBJ2-7; possibly TRBD1 for D (6 bases). The receptor was isolated from a man aged 40-55 years in good health and CMV-seropositive. CDR3 loop: CASSYSTGSSYEQYF. DNA for the CDR3: TGTGCCAGCAGTTACTCGACAGGCAGTTCCTACGAGCAGTACTTC.